Listed here are 27 T cell receptor beta chains from one sample, sequenced in a study of OX40 agonist ivuxolimab in advanced cancers. Data came from immunoSEQ multiplex PCR; TCRdb stores just in-frame clones and leaves some out. The sample holds under 100,000 clones, less than 95% seen once. The source material was CD4+ or CD8+ T cells sorted from blood, sampled in a trial of the OX40 agonist ivuxolimab. These receptors came from an adult with an advanced solid tumor such as melanoma, head and neck, liver or kidney cancer.

The chain has TRBV28 and TRBJ1-4; D not resolved. Germline-derived CDR1 and CDR2 are MDHEN and SYDVKM. The length of the CDR3 is 15 residues. The ends were cut back, 6 bases at V and 4 bases at J, with 15 bases in the middle. CDR3 sequence (DNA): TGTGCCAGCAGGCCAACGCAGTCTGGTAATGAAAAACTGTTTTTT. Its translation is CASRPTQSGNEKLFF.

The chain couples TRBV19 to TRBJ2-7; possibly TRBD1 for D (6 bases). The CDR3 has 13 residues. V was clipped by 5 bases and J by 6 bases, with 14 bases between them. Germline values: CDR1 LNHDA, CDR2 SQIVND (reference sequence). In DNA form, the CDR3 reads TGTGCCAGTAGTCATGGGGAAGGGGGCGAGCAGTACTTC. It is translated as CASSHGEGGEQYF.

This clone occurred once. J is TRBJ1-1 and V is TRBV13, with 7 nucleotides matching TRBD1. This CDR3 is 13 amino acids long. V dropped 0 bases and J dropped 6; count of bases not matched to a gene: 1. Germline V gene sequence: CDR1 PRHDT, CDR2 FYEKMQ (reference sequence). Here the CDR3 DNA reads TGTGCCAGCAGCTTAGGGACAGGGCCTGAAGCTTTCTTT. It yields the protein CASSLGTGPEAFF.

The chain joins TRBV2 to TRBJ1-5; D is undetermined. CDR3 length equals 15 residues. V gave up 3 bases and J gave up 0 bases, with 9 bases separating them. The germline V gene encodes CDR1 SNHLY and CDR2 FYNNEI. The CDR3 sequence is CASSEVFGSNQPQHF. For the CDR3, the DNA is TGTGCCAGCAGTGAGGTGTTTGGTAGCAATCAGCCCCAGCATTTT.

This clone was picked up one time. V and J are TRBV11-2 and TRBJ1-5, with D possibly matching TRBD1 (5 bases). The CDR3 covers 15 residues. V lost 0 bases, J lost 1 base, and 7 bases lay in between. Germline CDR1 and CDR2: SGHAT and FQNNGV. Written as DNA, the CDR3 is TGTGCCAGCAGCTTAGAATGGGGCAGCAATCAGCCCCAGCATTTT. Protein product: CASSLEWGSNQPQHF.

The chain uses TRBV4-1 and TRBJ1-5; the D is unclear. The CDR3 contains 17 residues. V lost 0 bases and J 0 bases, leaving 12 bases between the germline ends. In germline, CDR1 is MGHRA, CDR2 YSYEKL. Here the CDR3 reads CASSQESTTYSNQPQHF. DNA for the CDR3: TGCGCCAGCAGCCAAGAGTCGACAACCTATAGCAATCAGCCCCAGCATTTT.

V gene TRBV4-1 combines with J gene TRBJ2-7; 16 positions match TRBD2. The length of the CDR3 is 15 residues. Germline V gene sequence: CDR1 MGHRA, CDR2 YSYEKL. V gave up 5 bases and J gave up 7 bases; unmatched junction bases: 5. This CDR3 reads CASSGTSGGAWEQYF. The CDR3 DNA reads TGCGCCAGCAGCGGGACTAGCGGGGGGGCCTGGGAGCAGTACTTC.

This chain uses TRBV4-3 with TRBJ1-2; 7 nucleotides line up with TRBD1. This CDR3 contains 15 residues. CDR1 is LGHNA and CDR2 is YSLEER in the germline V gene. Losses at the gene ends were 0 bases for V and 3 bases for J; bases not matched to a gene: 4. The CDR3 region is CASSQDRGGHYGYTF. The CDR3 nucleotides are TGCGCCAGCAGCCAAGATAGAGGGGGCCACTATGGCTACACCTTC.

The rearrangement links TRBV5-7 to TRBJ1-3; perhaps TRBD1 as D (6 bases). TRBV5-7 is an open reading frame, and its role is uncertain. The V end was cut by 0 bases, the J end by 2 bases, with 12 bases between. This CDR3 region has 16 residues. This CDR3 reads CASSLEVGAAGNTIYF. In DNA form, the CDR3 reads TGTGCCAGCAGCTTGGAAGTGGGGGCGGCTGGAAACACCATATATTTT.

The J gene is TRBJ1-6, the V gene TRBV6-8, with 7 bases lining up with TRBD1. The junction had 7 bases not matched to a gene; V was cut back by 2 bases and J by 0 bases. The CDR3 consists of 18 residues. Germline V gives CDR1 MNHGY, CDR2 SAAAGT. CDR3 loop: CASSYRRGPSSYNSPLHF. The CDR3 DNA reads as TGTGCCAGCAGTTACAGGAGGGGGCCTAGCTCCTATAATTCACCCCTCCACTTT.

This sequence joins TRBV5-6 and TRBJ2-7; no definite D call. The CDR3 extends over 13 amino acids. Per the germline V gene, CDR1 is SGHDT and CDR2 is YYEEEE. V lost 0 bases, J lost 6 bases, and 10 bases lay in between. The CDR3 here is CASSLGWQTEQYF. CDR3 bases: TGTGCCAGCAGCTTGGGCTGGCAGACCGAGCAGTACTTC.

Remarks on this clone: This same CDR3 is encoded by further DNA sequences in the sample. The chain recombines TRBV11-2 with TRBJ2-7; 8 positions match TRBD1. J gave up 0 bases and V 0 bases, and 7 bases lay outside the gene matches. The CDR3 totals 17 residues. Germline CDR1 SGHAT, CDR2 FQNNGV. The CDR3 here is CASSLDLGTGVSYEQYF. The CDR3 DNA reads TGTGCCAGCAGCTTAGATCTCGGGACAGGCGTCTCCTACGAGCAGTACTTC.

The V gene is TRBV10-2, the J gene TRBJ2-7, with unresolved D. The CDR3 loop spans 13 amino acids. The germline V gene encodes CDR1 WSHSY and CDR2 SAAADI. Trimming stripped 8 bases from V and 1 base from J, with 12 bases between. The CDR3 loop is CASCPGTSYEQYF. DNA of the CDR3: TGCGCCAGCTGCCCAGGTACTTCCTACGAGCAGTACTTC.

The chain joins TRBV19 to TRBJ1-2; D is perhaps TRBD1 (6 bases). Germline V gene sequence: CDR1 LNHDA, CDR2 SQIVND (reference sequence). The CDR3 contains 15 residues. The V end lost 3 bases, the J end lost 4 bases, and 15 bases lay between the germline ends. The CDR3 nucleotides read TGTGCCAGTAGTATGTTTGACAGGCACTTCTATGGCTACACCTTC. This sequence encodes CASSMFDRHFYGYTF.

The V gene is TRBV7-2, the J gene TRBJ2-3, with D tentatively TRBD2 (6 bases). Trimming removed 4 bases at V and 5 bases at J, with 16 bases between. CDR3 length: 15 residues. Germline-derived CDR1 and CDR2 are SGHTA and FQGNSA. The CDR3 coding sequence is TGTGCCAGCAGCTCCACTAGCTTCCCTCAAGATACGCAGTATTTT. It translates to CASSSTSFPQDTQYF.

The chain uses TRBV27 and TRBJ2-2; no firm D call. Germline CDR1 is MNHEY and CDR2 is SMNVEV (reference sequence). V was trimmed by 6 bases and J by 11 bases, leaving 13 bases between them. The CDR3 totals 12 residues. The CDR3 spells CASSLLLGELFF. As DNA, the CDR3 is TGTGCCAGCAGCCTCCTCTTGGGCGAGCTGTTTTTT.

The chain combines TRBV29-1 with TRBJ2-5; D may be TRBD2 (7 bases). The J call may be wrong; the DNA end is better matched by TRBJ2-7. This CDR3 contains 13 residues. Germline CDR1 SQVTM, CDR2 ANQGSEA. CDR3 bases: TGCAGCGTCCCCTGGGGGGGGCCCGACGAGCAGTACTTC. Translating it yields CSVPWGGPDEQYF.

The chain employs TRBV5-1 and TRBJ2-3; D possibly corresponds to TRBD1 (6 bases). Germline V gene data show CDR1 as SGHRS and CDR2 as YFSETQ. V was trimmed by 0 bases and J by 3 bases, leaving 14 bases between them. The CDR3 is made up of 16 amino acids. As DNA, the CDR3 is TGCGCCAGCAGCTTGGAAGGCAGGGGTTGGACAGATACGCAGTATTTT. Protein product: CASSLEGRGWTDTQYF.

The chain has TRBV27 and TRBJ2-1; no firm D call. The CDR3 sequence is 13 residues long. With 0 bases removed from V and 7 bases from J, the gap between germline ends came to 7 bases. The V gene's germline CDR1 is MNHEY and CDR2 SMNVEV (reference sequence). DNA of the CDR3: TGTGCCAGCAGTTTATCGGTGCGGAATGAGCAGTTCTTC. Translated: CASSLSVRNEQFF.

The rearrangement joins TRBV30 to TRBJ2-5; weak D call: TRBD1 (6 bases). Trimming shortened V by 0 bases and J by 5 bases, and 16 bases separated the two germline ends. The CDR3 covers 15 residues. Germline V gene lookup returns CDR1 GTSNPN and CDR2 SVGIG (reference sequence). The CDR3 protein is CAWSVQGGLGETQYF. CDR3 DNA sequence: TGTGCCTGGAGTGTACAAGGGGGATTAGGGGAGACCCAGTACTTC.

The chain joins TRBV27 to TRBJ1-1; 7 bases line up with TRBD1. Per germline, CDR1 MNHEY and CDR2 SMNVEV (reference sequence). There are 17 residues in the CDR3. Trimming cost V 6 bases and J 1 base; bases outside gene matches: 14. CDR3 in DNA: TGTGCCAGCAGGAGCATAACAGGGGCAAGAGCGAACACTGAAGCTTTCTTT. Its protein product is CASRSITGARANTEAFF.

The V gene is TRBV5-1, the J gene TRBJ1-2; no firm D call. Trimming removed 4 bases from V and 6 bases from J, with 7 bases in between. Germline loops: CDR1 SGHRS, CDR2 YFSETQ. This CDR3 has 11 residues. The CDR3 sequence is CASSGVNGYTF. DNA of the CDR3: TGCGCCAGCAGCGGAGTTAATGGCTACACCTTC.

This clone appeared a single time. This chain links TRBV6-6 with TRBJ2-7; maybe TRBD1 (6 bases). The CDR3 is 15 residues long. Per germline, CDR1 MNHNY and CDR2 SVGAGI (reference sequence). Trimming removed 8 bases from V and 0 bases from J, with 17 bases in between. In DNA form, the CDR3 reads TGTGCCAGCGCCAAAGGGGCAGGGGCCTCCTACGAGCAGTACTTC. Translating it yields CASAKGAGASYEQYF.

The V call is TRBV5-4, the J call TRBJ1-2; no reliable D call. The CDR3 contains 14 residues. Per the germline V gene, CDR1 is SGHNT and CDR2 is YYREEE (reference sequence). V was cut by 0 bases and J by 1 base, with 7 bases left in between. The CDR3 here is CASSLEQVNYGYTF. CDR3 bases: TGTGCCAGCAGCTTGGAGCAGGTTAACTATGGCTACACCTTC.

The V gene is TRBV7-9, the J gene TRBJ1-1; 9 bases are shared with TRBD1. The trim removed 6 bases at V and 4 bases at J, leaving 18 bases unmatched. Germline CDR1 and CDR2: SEHNR and FQNEAQ (reference sequence). The CDR3 spans 18 residues. The CDR3 DNA follows: TGTGCCAGCAGGCCCCCCGCGGGACAGGGAAGGTTTGGCACTGAAGCTTTCTTT. The encoded protein is CASRPPAGQGRFGTEAFF.

The chain carries TRBV19 and TRBJ1-5; D gene ambiguous. This CDR3 contains 15 residues. Trimming left V 3 bases short and J 3 bases short, with 12 bases between. CDR1 is LNHDA, CDR2 SQIVND, per germline (reference sequence). The CDR3 DNA reads as TGTGCCAGTAGTATCGGGCAGGTCAACAATCAGCCCCAGCATTTT. Protein sequence: CASSIGQVNNQPQHF.

The chain couples TRBV5-6 to TRBJ2-7, with D perhaps matching TRBD2 (5 bases). Germline values: CDR1 SGHDT, CDR2 YYEEEE. Trimming removed 4 bases from V and 4 bases from J, with 18 bases in between. The CDR3 runs 15 residues. The CDR3: CASSPSGWTLYEQYF. In DNA form, the CDR3 reads TGTGCCAGCAGCCCCTCGGGATGGACCCTTTACGAGCAGTACTTC.